This T cell receptor beta chain was found in a study of identifying expanded T cells in peripheral blood. Findings and limits, study-wide: Clone count variance between approximately two-week samples rose with total template count. About 1.3 clones differed between technical replicates, versus approximately 16 and 20 over time.

TCRdb keeps only in-frame clones here, not all; method: immunoSEQ multiplex PCR. Of 95,000 or so clones listed, about 90% are singletons. Worth noting for this clone: Its target is unknown.

Looked up from germline, CDR1 is SEHNR and CDR2 is FQNEAQ (reference sequence). This CDR3 is 13 amino acids long. The ends lost 7 bases at V and 5 bases at J; junction bases unmatched: 5. The chain recombines TRBV7-9 with TRBJ1-1; 9 bases line up with TRBD1. Sequences were obtained from blood. This sequence was found in a person aged 18-70 years in good health. The chain's CDR3 is CASTTGGQTEAFF. In nucleotides, the CDR3 is TGTGCCAGCACCACAGGGGGCCAAACTGAAGCTTTCTTT.